These 15 T cell receptor beta chains share one sample of origin, sequenced in a study of blood T cell repertoires in COVID-19. The assay was immunoSEQ multiplex PCR, and TCRdb's table has in-frame clones only and misses some. The sample includes some 90,000 clones, about 80% of them seen just once. The sample consisted of peripheral blood. Receptors originate from a woman in her 70s with acute or convalescent COVID-19.

This rearrangement joins TRBV30 to TRBJ1-1; D not resolved. The CDR3 has 16 amino acids. CDR1 and CDR2 (germline): GTSNPN, SVGIG (reference sequence). Trimming stripped 0 bases from V and 4 bases from J, with 18 bases between. The CDR3 nucleotides read TGTGCCTGGAGTGTACATAGGTCTGGGCGAGCCACTGAAGCTTTCTTT. Its translation is CAWSVHRSGRATEAFF. The whole variable domain, remainder taken from reference TRBV30 and TRBJ1-1, is SQTIHQWPATLVQPVGSPLSLECTVEGTSNPNLYWYRQAAGRGLQLLFYSVGIGQISSEVPQNLSASRPQDRQFILSSKKLLLSDSGFYLCAWSVHRSGRATEAFFGQGTRLTVV.

This clone was detected a few times. The V call is TRBV9, the J call TRBJ2-5; 16 bases agree with TRBD2. Losses at the gene ends were 0 bases for V and 5 bases for J; bases not matched to a gene: 10. The CDR3 loop spans 19 amino acids. Per germline, CDR1 SGDLS and CDR2 YYNGEE. The CDR3 reads CASSVAGLAGGADRETQYF. DNA for the CDR3: TGTGCCAGCAGCGTAGCGGGACTAGCGGGAGGGGCCGATCGGGAGACCCAGTACTTC.

In the case of this clone: The same CDR3 is also encoded by other DNA sequences in this sample. Here the CDR3 DNA reads TGCGCCAGCAGCTCTGACCTAGCGAACACCGGGGAGCTGTTTTTT. It specifies CASSSDLANTGELFF. The chain uses TRBV5-1 and TRBJ2-2; no definite D call. Trimming shortened V by 3 bases and J by 0 bases, and 9 bases separated the two germline ends. CDR1 is SGHRS and CDR2 is YFSETQ in the germline V gene. The CDR3 length is 15 residues.

The rearrangement joins TRBV9 to TRBJ2-7, with 9 bases identical to TRBD2. The CDR3 has 16 residues. Per germline, CDR1 SGDLS and CDR2 YYNGEE. Trimming took 0 bases from V and 1 from J; bases not matched to a gene: 5. The CDR3 here is CASSVGAGGLSYEQYF. In DNA form, the CDR3 reads TGTGCCAGCAGCGTAGGGGCGGGAGGGTTATCCTACGAGCAGTACTTC. The whole variable domain, filled in from reference TRBV9 and TRBJ2-7, reads DSGVTQTPKHLITATGQRVTLRCSPRSGDLSVYWYQQSLDQGLQFLIQYYNGEERAKGNILERFSAQQFPDLHSELNLSSLELGDSALYFCASSVGAGGLSYEQYFGPGTRLTVT.

This chain links TRBV2 with TRBJ2-1, with TRBD1 identical over 7 bases. The CDR3 has 14 amino acids. Per germline, CDR1 SNHLY and CDR2 FYNNEI. The V gene end was trimmed by 2 bases and the J gene end by 6 bases; junction bases not matched to a gene: 4. The CDR3 region has the DNA TGTGCCAGCAGTGAACGGGACAGCCGCAATGAGCAGTTCTTC. It specifies CASSERDSRNEQFF. Based on the CDR3 plus reference TRBV2 and TRBJ2-1, the full variable domain is EPEVTQTPSHQVTQMGQEVILRCVPISNHLYFYWYRQILGQKVEFLVSFYNNEISEKSEIFDDQFSVERPDGSNFTLKIRSTKLEDSAMYFCASSERDSRNEQFFGPGTRLTVL.

The chain carries TRBV4-1 and TRBJ2-5; TRBD2 aligns across 7 bases. V shed 1 base and J 7 bases; nucleotides not matched to a gene: 6. CDR1 and CDR2 from the germline V gene are MGHRA and YSYEKL. The CDR3 has 14 residues. The CDR3 sequence: CASSQGEGGGTQYF. The DNA for the CDR3 is TGCGCCAGCAGCCAAGGGGAGGGTGGGGGGACCCAGTACTTC.

The chain combines TRBV4-1 with TRBJ1-3; D might be TRBD1 (5 bases). V lost 2 bases and J 4 bases, leaving 9 bases between the germline ends. The CDR3 runs to 14 residues. Germline-derived CDR1 and CDR2 are MGHRA and YSYEKL. The CDR3 DNA is TGCGCCAGCAGCCAAAGGGAGGGGGGAAACACCATATATTTT. It is translated as CASSQREGGNTIYF.

The chain has TRBV5-1 and TRBJ2-7; D possibly corresponds to TRBD2 (5 bases). The ends were cut back, 0 bases at V and 5 bases at J, with 15 bases in the middle. Germline V gene data show CDR1 as SGHRS and CDR2 as YFSETQ. The CDR3 is 15 amino acids. The CDR3, as DNA: TGCGCCAGCAGCTTGGGGGTAGCGCCAGGTCACGAGCAGTACTTC. Amino acids: CASSLGVAPGHEQYF. Full variable domain (rest looked up from reference TRBV5-1 and TRBJ2-7): KAGVTQTPRYLIKTRGQQVTLSCSPISGHRSVSWYQQTPGQGLQFLFEYFSETQRNKGNFPGRFSGRQFSNSRSEMNVSTLELGDSALYLCASSLGVAPGHEQYFGPGTRLTVT.

This clone was seen only once. The chain carries TRBV2 and TRBJ1-1; D is possibly TRBD1 (5 bases). V was cut by 2 bases and J by 4 bases, with 11 bases left in between. Germline lookup yields CDR1 SNHLY and CDR2 FYNNEI. The CDR3 sequence is 14 residues long. The DNA for the CDR3 is TGTGCCAGCAGTGAATCATTGGGGGGCACTGAAGCTTTCTTT. As protein: CASSESLGGTEAFF.

This chain joins TRBV7-2 and TRBJ2-7, with D hard to call. Germline assignment: CDR1 SGHTA and CDR2 FQGNSA. The CDR3 loop spans 13 amino acids. V was trimmed by 2 bases and J by 1 base, leaving 6 bases between them. The CDR3 DNA is TGTGCCAGCAGCTTACTAGATTCCTACGAGCAGTACTTC. This sequence encodes CASSLLDSYEQYF.

This clone was seen only once. The chain links TRBV5-1 to TRBJ2-3; tentative D call: TRBD1 (6 bases). Trimming took 3 bases from V and 6 from J, leaving 14 bases between them. The CDR3 has 14 residues. From germline, CDR1 is SGHRS and CDR2 YFSETQ. The CDR3, as DNA: TGCGCCAGCAGCTGGATACAGGGCGGGGATACGCAGTATTTT. Translated: CASSWIQGGDTQYF.

V is TRBV19 and J is TRBJ2-5; maybe TRBD1 (7 bases). This CDR3 contains 14 residues. Per germline, CDR1 LNHDA and CDR2 SQIVND (reference sequence). V lost 4 bases to trimming and J lost 4 bases, with 13 bases between them. The CDR3 DNA sequence: TGTGCCAGTAGTACGGGAGCAGGGGGAGAGACCCAGTACTTC. It translates to CASSTGAGGETQYF.

The chain carries TRBV7-9 and TRBJ2-3; 7 nucleotides align to TRBD2. This CDR3 region has 15 residues. Germline V gene sequence: CDR1 SEHNR, CDR2 FQNEAQ (reference sequence). With V trimmed by 5 bases and J by 4 bases, 9 bases remained unmatched. DNA of the CDR3: TGTGCCAGCAGCCCTGGGACTACTCAGTCAGATACGCAGTATTTT. Translating gives CASSPGTTQSDTQYF. The full variable domain, with the rest looked up from reference TRBV7-9 and TRBJ2-3, is DTGVSQNPRHKITKRGQNVTFRCDPISEHNRLYWYRQTLGQGPEFLTYFQNEAQLEKSRLLSDRFSAERPKGSFSTLEIQRTEQGDSAMYLCASSPGTTQSDTQYFGPGTRLTVL.

This sequence joins TRBV28 and TRBJ1-1; 8 nucleotides match TRBD1. The V gene's germline CDR1 is MDHEN and CDR2 SYDVKM. This CDR3 contains 14 residues. The junction had 3 bases not matched to a gene; V was cut back by 2 bases and J by 4 bases. The CDR3 loop is CASSLQGATTEAFF. The CDR3 coding sequence is TGTGCCAGCAGTTTACAGGGGGCGACCACTGAAGCTTTCTTT. Full variable domain (missing parts from reference TRBV28 and TRBJ1-1): DVKVTQSSRYLVKRTGEKVFLECVQDMDHENMFWYRQDPGLGLRLIYFSYDVKMKEKGDIPEGYSVSREKKERFSLILESASTNQTSMYLCASSLQGATTEAFFGQGTRLTVV.

This clone has just a few counts. This CDR3 is also generated by other DNA sequences in the sample. The chain couples TRBV2 to TRBJ1-3, with D unresolved. The germline V and J ends were trimmed by 6 bases and 4 bases, with 7 bases remaining between them. Germline CDR1 SNHLY, CDR2 FYNNEI. The CDR3 is 12 amino acids. The CDR3, as DNA: TGTGCCAGCAGGGAACGGGGAAACACCATATATTTT. This translates into CASRERGNTIYF.